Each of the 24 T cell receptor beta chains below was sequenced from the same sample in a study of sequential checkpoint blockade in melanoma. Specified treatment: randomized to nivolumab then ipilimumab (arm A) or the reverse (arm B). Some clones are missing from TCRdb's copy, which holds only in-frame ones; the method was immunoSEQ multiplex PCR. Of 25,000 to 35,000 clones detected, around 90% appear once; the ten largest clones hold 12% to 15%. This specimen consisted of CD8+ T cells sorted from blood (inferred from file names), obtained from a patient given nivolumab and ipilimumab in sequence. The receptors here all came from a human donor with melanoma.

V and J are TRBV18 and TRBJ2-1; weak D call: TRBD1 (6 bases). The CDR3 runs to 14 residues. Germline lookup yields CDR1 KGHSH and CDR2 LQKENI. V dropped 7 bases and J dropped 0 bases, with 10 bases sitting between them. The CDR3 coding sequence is TGTGCCAGCTGCCAGGGGAGCTCCTACAATGAGCAGTTCTTC. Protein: CASCQGSSYNEQFF.

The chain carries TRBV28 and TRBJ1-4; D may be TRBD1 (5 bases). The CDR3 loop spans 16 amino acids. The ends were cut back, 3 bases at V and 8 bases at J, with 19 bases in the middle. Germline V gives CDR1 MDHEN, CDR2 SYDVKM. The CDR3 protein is CASSLNPGGEGEKLFF. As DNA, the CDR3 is TGTGCCAGCAGTTTGAATCCGGGGGGGGAGGGAGAAAAACTGTTTTTT.

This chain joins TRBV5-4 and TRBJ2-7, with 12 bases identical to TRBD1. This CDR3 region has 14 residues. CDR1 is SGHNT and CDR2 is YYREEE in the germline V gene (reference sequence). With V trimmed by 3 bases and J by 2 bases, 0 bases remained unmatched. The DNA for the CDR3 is TGTGCCAGCAGCTGGGACAGGGGGCCCTACGAGCAGTACTTC. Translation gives CASSWDRGPYEQYF. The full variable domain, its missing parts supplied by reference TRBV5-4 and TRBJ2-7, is ETGVTQSPTHLIKTRGQQVTLRCSSQSGHNTVSWYQQALGQGPQFIFQYYREEENGRGNFPPRFSGLQFPNYSSELNVNALELDDSALYLCASSWDRGPYEQYFGPGTRLTVT.

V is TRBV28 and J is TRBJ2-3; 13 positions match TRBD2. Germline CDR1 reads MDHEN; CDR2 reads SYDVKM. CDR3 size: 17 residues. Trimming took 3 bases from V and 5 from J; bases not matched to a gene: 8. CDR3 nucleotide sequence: TGTGCCAGCAGTTTCCCCACTAGCGGGAGGGCCTTAGATACGCAGTATTTT. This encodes CASSFPTSGRALDTQYF.

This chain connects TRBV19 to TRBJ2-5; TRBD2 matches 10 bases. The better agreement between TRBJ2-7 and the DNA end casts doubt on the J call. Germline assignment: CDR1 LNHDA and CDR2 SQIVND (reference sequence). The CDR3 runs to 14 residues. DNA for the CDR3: TGTGCCAGTAGTATGGCTAGCGGGAGCTACGAGCAGTACTTC. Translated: CASSMASGSYEQYF.

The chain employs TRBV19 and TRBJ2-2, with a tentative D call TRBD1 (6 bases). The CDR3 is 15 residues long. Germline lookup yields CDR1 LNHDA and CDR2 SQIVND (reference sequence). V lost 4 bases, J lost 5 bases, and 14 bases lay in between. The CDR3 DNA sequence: TGTGCCAGTAGTACTGAACAGGGTACTACCGGGGAGCTGTTTTTT. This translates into CASSTEQGTTGELFF.

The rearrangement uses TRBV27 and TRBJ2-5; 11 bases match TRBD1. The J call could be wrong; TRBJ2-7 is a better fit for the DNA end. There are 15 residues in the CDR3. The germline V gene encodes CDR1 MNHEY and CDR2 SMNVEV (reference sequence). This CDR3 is CASSPMDRGHYEQYF. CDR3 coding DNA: TGTGCCAGCAGTCCCATGGACAGGGGGCACTACGAGCAGTACTTC.

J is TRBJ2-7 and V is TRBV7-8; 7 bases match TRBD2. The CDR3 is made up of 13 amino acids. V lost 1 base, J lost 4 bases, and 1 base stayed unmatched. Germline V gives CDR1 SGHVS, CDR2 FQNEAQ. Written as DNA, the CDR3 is TGTGCCAGCAGCTTAGGGGGAGGGTACGAGCAGTACGTC. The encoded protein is CASSLGGGYEQYV.

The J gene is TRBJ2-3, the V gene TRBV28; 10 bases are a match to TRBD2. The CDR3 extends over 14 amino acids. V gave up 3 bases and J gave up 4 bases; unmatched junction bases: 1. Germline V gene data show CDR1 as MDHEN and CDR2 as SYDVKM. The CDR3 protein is CASSFLAGADTQYF. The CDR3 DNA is TGTGCCAGCAGTTTCCTAGCGGGAGCAGATACGCAGTATTTT.

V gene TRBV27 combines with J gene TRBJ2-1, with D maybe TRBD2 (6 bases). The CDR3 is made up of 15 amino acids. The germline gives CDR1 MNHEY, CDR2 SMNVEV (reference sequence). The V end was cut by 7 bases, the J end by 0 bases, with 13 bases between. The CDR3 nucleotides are TGTGCCAGCAAAGTAGCGGTTAGCTCCTACAATGAGCAGTTCTTC. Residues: CASKVAVSSYNEQFF.

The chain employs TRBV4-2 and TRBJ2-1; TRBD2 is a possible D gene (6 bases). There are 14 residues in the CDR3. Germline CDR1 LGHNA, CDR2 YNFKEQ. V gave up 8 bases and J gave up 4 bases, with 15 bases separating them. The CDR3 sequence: CASGWAGQYNEQFF. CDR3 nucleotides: TGTGCCAGCGGTTGGGCGGGGCAGTACAATGAGCAGTTCTTC.

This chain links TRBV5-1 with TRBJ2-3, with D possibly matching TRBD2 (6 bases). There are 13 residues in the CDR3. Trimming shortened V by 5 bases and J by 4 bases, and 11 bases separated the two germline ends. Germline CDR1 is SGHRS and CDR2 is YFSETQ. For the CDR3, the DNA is TGCGCCAGCAGGTCGCCGGGGGCAGATACGCAGTATTTT. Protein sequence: CASRSPGADTQYF.

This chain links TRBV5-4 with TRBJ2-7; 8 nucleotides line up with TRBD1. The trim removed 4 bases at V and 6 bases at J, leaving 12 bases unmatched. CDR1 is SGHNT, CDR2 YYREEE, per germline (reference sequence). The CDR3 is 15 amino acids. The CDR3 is CASSPWTGTRIEQYF. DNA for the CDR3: TGTGCCAGCAGCCCCTGGACAGGGACACGCATCGAGCAGTACTTC.

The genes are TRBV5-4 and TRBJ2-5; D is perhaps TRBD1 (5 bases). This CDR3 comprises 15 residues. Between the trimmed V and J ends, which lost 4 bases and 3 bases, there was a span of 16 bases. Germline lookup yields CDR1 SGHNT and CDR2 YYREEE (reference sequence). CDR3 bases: TGTGCCAGCAGCCGACGCCCTGCAGGGAAAGAGACCCAGTACTTC. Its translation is CASSRRPAGKETQYF.

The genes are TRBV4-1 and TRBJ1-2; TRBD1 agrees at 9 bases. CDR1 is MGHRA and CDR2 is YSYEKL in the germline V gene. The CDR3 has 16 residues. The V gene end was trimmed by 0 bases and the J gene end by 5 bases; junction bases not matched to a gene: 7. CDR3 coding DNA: TGCGCCAGCAGCCAAGAAGGGGGACAGGGTAATTATGGCTACACCTTC. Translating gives CASSQEGGQGNYGYTF.

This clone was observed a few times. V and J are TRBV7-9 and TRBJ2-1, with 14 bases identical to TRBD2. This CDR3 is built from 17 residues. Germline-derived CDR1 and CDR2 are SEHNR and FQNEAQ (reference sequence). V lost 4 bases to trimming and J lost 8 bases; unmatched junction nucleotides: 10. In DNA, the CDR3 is TGTGCCAGCAGCTCTACCCAGACTAGCGGGAGGGCCCATGAGCAGTTCTTC. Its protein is CASSSTQTSGRAHEQFF.

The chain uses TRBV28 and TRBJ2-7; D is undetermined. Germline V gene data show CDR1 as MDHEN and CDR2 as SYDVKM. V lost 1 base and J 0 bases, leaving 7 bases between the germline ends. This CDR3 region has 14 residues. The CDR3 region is CASSLSRSSYEQYF. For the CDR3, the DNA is TGTGCCAGCAGTTTATCCCGGAGCTCCTACGAGCAGTACTTC.

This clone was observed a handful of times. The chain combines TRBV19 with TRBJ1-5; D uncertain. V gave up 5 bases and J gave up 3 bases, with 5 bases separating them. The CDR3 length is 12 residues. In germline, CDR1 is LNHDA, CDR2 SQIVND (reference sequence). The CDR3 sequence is CASSWHNQPQHF. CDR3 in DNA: TGTGCCAGTAGTTGGCACAATCAGCCCCAGCATTTT. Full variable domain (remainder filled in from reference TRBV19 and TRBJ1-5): DGGITQSPKYLFRKEGQNVTLSCEQNLNHDAMYWYRQDPGQGLRLIYYSQIVNDFQKGDIAEGYSVSREKKESFPLTVTSAQKNPTAFYLCASSWHNQPQHFGDGTRLSIL.

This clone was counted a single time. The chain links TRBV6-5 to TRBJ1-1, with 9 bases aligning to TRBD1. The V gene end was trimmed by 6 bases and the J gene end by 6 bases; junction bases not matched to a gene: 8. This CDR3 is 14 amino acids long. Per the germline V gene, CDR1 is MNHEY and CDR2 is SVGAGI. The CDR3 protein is CASSLGQGSPEAFF. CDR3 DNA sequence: TGTGCCAGCAGCTTGGGACAGGGTTCACCTGAAGCTTTCTTT.

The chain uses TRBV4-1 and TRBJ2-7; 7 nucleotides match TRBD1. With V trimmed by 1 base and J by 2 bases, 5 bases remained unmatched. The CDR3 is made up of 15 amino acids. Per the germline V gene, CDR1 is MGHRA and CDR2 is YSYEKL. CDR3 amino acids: CASSQGRGPPYEQYF. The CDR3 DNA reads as TGCGCCAGCAGCCAAGGAAGGGGGCCTCCCTACGAGCAGTACTTC.

CDR3 region: CASSLYRTGGYEQYF. CDR3 sequence (DNA): TGTGCCAGCAGTTTATATAGGACAGGGGGGTACGAGCAGTACTTC. The chain recombines TRBV27 with TRBJ2-7; TRBD1 agrees at 10 bases. CDR3 size: 15 residues. Germline-derived CDR1 and CDR2 are MNHEY and SMNVEV (reference sequence). V trimming: 1 base; J trimming: 4 bases; junction bases outside the gene matches: 4.

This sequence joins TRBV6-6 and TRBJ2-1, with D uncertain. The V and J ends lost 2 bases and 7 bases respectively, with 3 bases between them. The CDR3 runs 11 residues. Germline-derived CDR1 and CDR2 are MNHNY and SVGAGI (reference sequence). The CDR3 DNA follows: TGTGCCAGCAGTTACCAAAATGAGCAGTTCTTC. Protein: CASSYQNEQFF.

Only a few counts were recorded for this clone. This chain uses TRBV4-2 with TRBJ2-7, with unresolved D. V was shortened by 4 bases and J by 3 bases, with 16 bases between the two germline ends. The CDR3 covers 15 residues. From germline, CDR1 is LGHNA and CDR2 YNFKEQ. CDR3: CASSLSADGFYEQYV. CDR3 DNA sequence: TGTGCCAGCAGCCTCTCCGCCGACGGGTTCTACGAGCAGTACGTC.

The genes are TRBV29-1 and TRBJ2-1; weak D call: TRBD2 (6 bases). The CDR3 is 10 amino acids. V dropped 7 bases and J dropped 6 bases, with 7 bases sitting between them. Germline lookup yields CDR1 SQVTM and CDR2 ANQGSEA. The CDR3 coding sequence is TGCAGCGCAGCGGGCAATGAGCAGTTCTTC. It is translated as CSAAGNEQFF.